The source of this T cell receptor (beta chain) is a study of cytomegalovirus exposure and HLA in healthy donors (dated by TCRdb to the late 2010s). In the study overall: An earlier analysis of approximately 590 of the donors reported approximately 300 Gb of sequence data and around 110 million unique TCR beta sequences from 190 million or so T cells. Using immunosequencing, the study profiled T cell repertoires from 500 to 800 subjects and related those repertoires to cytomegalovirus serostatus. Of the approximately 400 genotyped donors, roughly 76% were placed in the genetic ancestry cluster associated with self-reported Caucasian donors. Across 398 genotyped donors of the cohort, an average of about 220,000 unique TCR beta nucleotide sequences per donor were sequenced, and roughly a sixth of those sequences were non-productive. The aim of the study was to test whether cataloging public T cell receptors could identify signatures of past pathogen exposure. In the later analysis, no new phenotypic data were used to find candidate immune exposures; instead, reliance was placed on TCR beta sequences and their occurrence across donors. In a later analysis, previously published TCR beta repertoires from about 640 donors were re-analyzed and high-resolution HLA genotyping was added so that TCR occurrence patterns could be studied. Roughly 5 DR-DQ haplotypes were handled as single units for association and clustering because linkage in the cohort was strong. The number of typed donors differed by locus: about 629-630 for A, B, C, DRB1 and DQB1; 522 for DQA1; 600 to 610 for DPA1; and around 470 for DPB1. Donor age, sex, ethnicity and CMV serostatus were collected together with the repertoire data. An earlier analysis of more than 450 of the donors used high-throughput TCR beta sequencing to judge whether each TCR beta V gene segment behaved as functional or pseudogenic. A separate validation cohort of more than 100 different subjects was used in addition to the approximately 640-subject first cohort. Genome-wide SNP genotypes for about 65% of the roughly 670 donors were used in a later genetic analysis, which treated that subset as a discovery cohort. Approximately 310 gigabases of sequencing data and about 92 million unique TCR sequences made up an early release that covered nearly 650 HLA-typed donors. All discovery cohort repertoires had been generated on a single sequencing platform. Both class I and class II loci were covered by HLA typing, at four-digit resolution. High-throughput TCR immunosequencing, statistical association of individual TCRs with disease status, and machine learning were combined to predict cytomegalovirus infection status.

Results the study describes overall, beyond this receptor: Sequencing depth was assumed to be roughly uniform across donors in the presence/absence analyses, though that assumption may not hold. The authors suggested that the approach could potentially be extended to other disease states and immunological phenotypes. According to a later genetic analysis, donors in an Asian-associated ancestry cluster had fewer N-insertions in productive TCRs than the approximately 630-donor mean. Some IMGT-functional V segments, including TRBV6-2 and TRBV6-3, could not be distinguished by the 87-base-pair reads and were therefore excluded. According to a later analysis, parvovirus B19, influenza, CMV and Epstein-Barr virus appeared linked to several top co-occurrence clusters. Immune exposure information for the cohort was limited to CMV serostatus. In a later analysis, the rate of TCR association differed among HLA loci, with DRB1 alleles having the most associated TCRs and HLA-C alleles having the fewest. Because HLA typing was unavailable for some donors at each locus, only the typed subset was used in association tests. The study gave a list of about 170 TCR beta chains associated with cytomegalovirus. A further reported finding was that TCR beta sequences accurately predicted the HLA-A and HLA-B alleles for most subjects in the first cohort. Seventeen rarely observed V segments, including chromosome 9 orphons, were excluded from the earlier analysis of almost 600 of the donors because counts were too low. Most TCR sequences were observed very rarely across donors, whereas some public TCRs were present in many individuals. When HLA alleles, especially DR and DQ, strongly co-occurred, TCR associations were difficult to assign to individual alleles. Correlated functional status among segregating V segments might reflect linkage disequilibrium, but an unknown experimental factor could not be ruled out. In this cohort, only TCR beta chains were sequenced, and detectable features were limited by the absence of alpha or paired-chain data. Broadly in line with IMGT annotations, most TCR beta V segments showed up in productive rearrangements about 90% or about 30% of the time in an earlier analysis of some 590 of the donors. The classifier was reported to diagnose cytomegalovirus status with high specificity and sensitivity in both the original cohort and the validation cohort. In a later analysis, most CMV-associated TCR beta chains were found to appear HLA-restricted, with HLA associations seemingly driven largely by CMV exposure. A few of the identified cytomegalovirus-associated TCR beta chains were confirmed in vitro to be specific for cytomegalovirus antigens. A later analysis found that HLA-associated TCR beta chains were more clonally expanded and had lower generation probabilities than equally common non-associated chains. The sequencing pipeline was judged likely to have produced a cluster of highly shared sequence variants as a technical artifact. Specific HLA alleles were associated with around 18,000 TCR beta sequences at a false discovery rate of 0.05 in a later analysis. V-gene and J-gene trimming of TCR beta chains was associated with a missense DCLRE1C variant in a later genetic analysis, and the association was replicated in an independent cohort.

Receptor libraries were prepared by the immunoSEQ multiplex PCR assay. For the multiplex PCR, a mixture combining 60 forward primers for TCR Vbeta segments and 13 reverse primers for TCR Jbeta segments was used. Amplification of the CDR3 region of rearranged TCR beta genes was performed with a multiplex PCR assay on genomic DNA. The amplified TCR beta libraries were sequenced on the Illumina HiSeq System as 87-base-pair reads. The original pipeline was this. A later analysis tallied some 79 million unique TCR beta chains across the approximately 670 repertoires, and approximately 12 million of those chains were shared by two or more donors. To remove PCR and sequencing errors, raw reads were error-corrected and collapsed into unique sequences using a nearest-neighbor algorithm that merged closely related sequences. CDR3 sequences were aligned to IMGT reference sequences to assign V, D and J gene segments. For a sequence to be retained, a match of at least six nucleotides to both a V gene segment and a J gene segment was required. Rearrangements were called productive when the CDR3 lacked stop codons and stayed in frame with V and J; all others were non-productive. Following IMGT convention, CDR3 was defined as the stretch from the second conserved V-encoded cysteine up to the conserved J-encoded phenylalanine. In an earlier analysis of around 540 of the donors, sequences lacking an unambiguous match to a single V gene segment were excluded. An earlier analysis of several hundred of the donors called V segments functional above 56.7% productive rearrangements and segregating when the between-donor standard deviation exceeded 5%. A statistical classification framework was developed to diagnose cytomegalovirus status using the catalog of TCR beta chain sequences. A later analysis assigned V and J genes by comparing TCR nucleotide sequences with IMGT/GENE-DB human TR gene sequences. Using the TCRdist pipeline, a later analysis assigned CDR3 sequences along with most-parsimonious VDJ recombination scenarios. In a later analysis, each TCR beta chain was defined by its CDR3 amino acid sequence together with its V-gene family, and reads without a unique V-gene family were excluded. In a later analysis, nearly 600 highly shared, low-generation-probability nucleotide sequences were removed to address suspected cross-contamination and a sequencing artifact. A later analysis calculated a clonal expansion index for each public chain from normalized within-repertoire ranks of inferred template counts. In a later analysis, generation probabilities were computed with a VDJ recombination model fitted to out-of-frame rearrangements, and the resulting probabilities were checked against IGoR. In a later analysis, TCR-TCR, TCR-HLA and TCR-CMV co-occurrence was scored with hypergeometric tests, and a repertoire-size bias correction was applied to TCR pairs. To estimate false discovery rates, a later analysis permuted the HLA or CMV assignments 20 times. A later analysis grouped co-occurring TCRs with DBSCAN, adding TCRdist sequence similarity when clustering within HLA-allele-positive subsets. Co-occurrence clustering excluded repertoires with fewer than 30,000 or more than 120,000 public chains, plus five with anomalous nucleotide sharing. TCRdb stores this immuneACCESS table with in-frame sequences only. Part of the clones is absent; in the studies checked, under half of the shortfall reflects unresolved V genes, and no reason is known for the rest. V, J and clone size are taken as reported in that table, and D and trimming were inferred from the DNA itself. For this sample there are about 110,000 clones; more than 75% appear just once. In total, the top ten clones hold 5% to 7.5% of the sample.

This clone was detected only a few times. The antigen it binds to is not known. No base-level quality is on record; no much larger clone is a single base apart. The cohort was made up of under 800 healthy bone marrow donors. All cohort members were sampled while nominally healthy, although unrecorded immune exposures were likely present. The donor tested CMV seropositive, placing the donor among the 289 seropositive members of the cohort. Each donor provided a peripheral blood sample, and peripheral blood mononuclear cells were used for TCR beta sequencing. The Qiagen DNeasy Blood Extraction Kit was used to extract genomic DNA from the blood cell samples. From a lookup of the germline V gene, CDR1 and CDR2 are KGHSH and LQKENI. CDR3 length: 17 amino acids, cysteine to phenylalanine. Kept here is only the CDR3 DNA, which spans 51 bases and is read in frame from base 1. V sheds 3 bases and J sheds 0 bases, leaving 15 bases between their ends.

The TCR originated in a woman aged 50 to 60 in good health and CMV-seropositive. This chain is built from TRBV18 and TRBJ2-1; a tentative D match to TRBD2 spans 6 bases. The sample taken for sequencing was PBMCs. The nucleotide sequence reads TGTGCCAGCTCACCTTGGGCTAGCGAGAGCTCCTACAATGAGCAGTTCTTC. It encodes CASSPWASESSYNEQFF.